These T cell receptor beta chains were read from a single sample in a study of shared T cell receptors in the human thymus. Repertoires were generated with immunoSEQ multiplex PCR, while TCRdb's copy carries only in-frame clones and drops some. This sample has over 350,000 clones, with roughly 94% found just once. Material for sequencing was thymocytes. The receptors were sampled from a human donor. The CDR3 runs from the conserved cysteine through the conserved F or W. A D gene is named only where the DNA matches it firmly. The size field is filled for only some rows; it gives once, few, many or a size class.

j_gene: TRBJ1-1
v_gene: TRBV18
d_gene: -
abundance: -
CDR3nt: TGTGCCAGCTCACCCGTGGGGGTCAACACTGAAGCTTTCTTT
CDR3aa: CASSPVGVNTEAFF

j_gene: TRBJ2-5
v_gene: TRBV4-1
d_gene: -
abundance: -
CDR3nt: TGCGCCAGCAGCCAAGGCCAAATAAAAGAGACCCAGTACTTC
CDR3aa: CASSQGQIKETQYF

j_gene: TRBJ2-5
v_gene: TRBV19
d_gene: TRBD2
abundance: -
CDR3nt: TGTGCCAGTAGTAATCTCGGACTAGCGGGAGGCTGGTACCAAGAGACCCAGTACTTC
CDR3aa: CASSNLGLAGGWYQETQYF

j_gene: TRBJ1-5
v_gene: TRBV27
d_gene: -
abundance: -
CDR3nt: TGTGCCAGCACCATCGCCGGGTTATTGGGGCAGCCCCAGCATTTT
CDR3aa: CASTIAGLLGQPQHF

j_gene: TRBJ2-1
v_gene: TRBV27
d_gene: TRBD2
abundance: -
CDR3nt: TGTGCCAGCAGCTTGACTAGCGGGAGGGTAAATGAGCAGTTCTTC
CDR3aa: CASSLTSGRVNEQFF

j_gene: TRBJ1-1
v_gene: TRBV7-2
d_gene: TRBD1
abundance: -
CDR3nt: TGTGCCAGCAGCCCTGGACAGGGGAGCGCTTTCTTT
CDR3aa: CASSPGQGSAFF

j_gene: TRBJ2-7
v_gene: TRBV4-2
d_gene: -
abundance: -
CDR3nt: TGTGCCAGCAGCCAAGTAAAGGATTCCTTATTAAAATACGAGCAGTACTTC
CDR3aa: CASSQVKDSLLKYEQYF

j_gene: TRBJ2-5
v_gene: TRBV11-2
d_gene: TRBD2
abundance: -
CDR3nt: TGTGCCAGCAGCTCAGGGACTAGCGGGAGGGCCCGGGAGACCCAGTACTTC
CDR3aa: CASSSGTSGRARETQYF

j_gene: TRBJ1-2
v_gene: TRBV7-9
d_gene: TRBD1
abundance: -
CDR3nt: TGTGCCAGCAGCTCACCGGGACAGGGGGTTTTAAGCGGCTACACCTTC
CDR3aa: CASSSPGQGVLSGYTF

j_gene: TRBJ1-5
v_gene: TRBV4-2
d_gene: -
abundance: -
CDR3nt: TGTGCCAGCAGCCAGGAGGGGGGAAGGCCCCAGCATTTT
CDR3aa: CASSQEGGRPQHF

j_gene: TRBJ2-7
v_gene: TRBV19
d_gene: TRBD2
abundance: few
CDR3nt: TGTGCCAGTACCACATCCCGGACTAGCGCGTTCTACGAGCAGTACTTC
CDR3aa: CASTTSRTSAFYEQYF

j_gene: TRBJ2-3
v_gene: TRBV6-5
d_gene: TRBD2
abundance: -
CDR3nt: TGTGCCAGCAGTTACGTAGCGGGACCTACAGATACGCAGTATTTT
CDR3aa: CASSYVAGPTDTQYF

j_gene: TRBJ2-7
v_gene: TRBV6-1
d_gene: -
abundance: -
CDR3nt: TGTGCCAGCAGTTACGGTGGAGAGCAGTACTTC
CDR3aa: CASSYGGEQYF

j_gene: TRBJ2-7
v_gene: TRBV4-3
d_gene: TRBD1
abundance: -
CDR3nt: TGCGCCAGCAGCCAAGTTCCGGGACAGGGTGCCCACGAGCAGTACTTC
CDR3aa: CASSQVPGQGAHEQYF

j_gene: TRBJ1-3
v_gene: TRBV15
d_gene: -
abundance: -
CDR3nt: TGTGCCACCAGCAGTAGAATGGGGGCTGGAAACACCATATATTTT
CDR3aa: CATSSRMGAGNTIYF

j_gene: TRBJ2-3
v_gene: TRBV7-2
d_gene: TRBD2
abundance: -
CDR3nt: TGTGCCAGCAGCTTAGGAGGAGGGACTAGCGGGAGGTATACGCAGTATTTT
CDR3aa: CASSLGGGTSGRYTQYF

j_gene: TRBJ2-2
v_gene: TRBV11-2
d_gene: -
abundance: -
CDR3nt: TGTGCCAGAATCAAGCGGTACACCGGGGAGCTGTTTTTT
CDR3aa: CARIKRYTGELFF

j_gene: TRBJ1-2
v_gene: TRBV4-3
d_gene: -
abundance: -
CDR3nt: TGCGCCAGCAGCCAAGAAGTCGTCGGCAGGGGTTTGGGTGGCTACACCTTC
CDR3aa: CASSQEVVGRGLGGYTF

j_gene: TRBJ2-3
v_gene: TRBV28
d_gene: TRBD2
abundance: -
CDR3nt: TGTGCCAGCAGTTTAGACCATACCCAGCGGGAGGCCCTCGGGAGCACAGATACGCAGTATTTT
CDR3aa: CASSLDHTQREALGSTDTQYF

j_gene: TRBJ2-7
v_gene: TRBV28
d_gene: -
abundance: -
CDR3nt: TGTGCCAGCAGTCGTCTTACCCGCTACGAGCAGTACTTC
CDR3aa: CASSRLTRYEQYF

j_gene: TRBJ2-7
v_gene: TRBV28
d_gene: -
abundance: -
CDR3nt: TGTGCCAGTGACGATCGGAAAACAGGGAAGAAAGACTCCTACGAGCAGTACTTC
CDR3aa: CASDDRKTGKKDSYEQYF

j_gene: TRBJ2-1
v_gene: TRBV5-5
d_gene: TRBD1
abundance: -
CDR3nt: TGTGCCAGCAGCTCCCGACAGGGCGATCACAATGAGCAGTTCTTC
CDR3aa: CASSSRQGDHNEQFF

j_gene: TRBJ2-5
v_gene: TRBV4-3
d_gene: -
abundance: -
CDR3nt: TGCGCCAGCAGCCAAGGGCGTAGGGAGACCCAGTACTTC
CDR3aa: CASSQGRRETQYF

j_gene: TRBJ2-7
v_gene: TRBV4-1
d_gene: -
abundance: -
CDR3nt: TGCGCCAGCAGCCAAGAATTCGGAACGGTATTGTGGTACTTC
CDR3aa: CASSQEFGTVLWYF